The rows below give T cell receptor beta chains drawn from one sample of a study of T cell repertoires and HLA-DP antigens. For these TCRs, the target antigens are not known. Sequencing was performed with immunoSEQ multiplex PCR; in TCRdb, only in-frame clones are kept and a portion is missing. Among about 89,000 clones, around 86% were seen once, and the ten largest hold less than 2%. Sequenced: CD4+ T cells from PBMCs. The receptors here all came from a man aged 45-60 years in good health and CMV-seronegative. The CDR3 runs from the conserved cysteine through the conserved F or W. Each record gives: clone size, V gene, D gene, J gene, CDR3 protein, CDR3 DNA. D genes are given only for firm matches. Size tells how often a clone was seen (once, few, many) or the class of an expanded clone, and some rows leave it out.

clone_size: NA; v_call: TRBV30; d_call: NA; j_call: TRBJ1-5; cdr3_aa: CAWSEDSRNQPQHF; cdr3_nt: TGTGCCTGGAGTGAGGACAGTCGAAATCAGCCCCAGCATTTT
clone_size: NA; v_call: TRBV27; d_call: NA; j_call: TRBJ1-5; cdr3_aa: CASSLISNQPQHF; cdr3_nt: TGTGCCAGCAGTTTAATTAGCAATCAGCCCCAGCATTTT
clone_size: few; v_call: TRBV7-9; d_call: TRBD1; j_call: TRBJ2-3; cdr3_aa: CASRARDSITDTQYF; cdr3_nt: TGTGCCAGCAGGGCTCGGGACAGCATCACAGATACGCAGTATTTT
clone_size: NA; v_call: TRBV19; d_call: TRBD1; j_call: TRBJ2-4; cdr3_aa: CASSRTGRGRGNIQYF; cdr3_nt: TGTGCCAGTAGTAGGACAGGGCGTGGAAGGGGAAACATTCAGTACTTC
clone_size: NA; v_call: TRBV5-1; d_call: TRBD1; j_call: TRBJ1-6; cdr3_aa: CASSLGDRDRDNSPLHF; cdr3_nt: TGCGCCAGCAGCTTGGGCGACCGGGACAGGGATAATTCACCCCTCCACTTT
clone_size: once; v_call: TRBV19; d_call: NA; j_call: TRBJ2-3; cdr3_aa: CASSIQSTDTQYF; cdr3_nt: TGTGCCAGTAGTATTCAGAGCACAGATACGCAGTATTTT
clone_size: NA; v_call: TRBV6-4; d_call: NA; j_call: TRBJ1-1; cdr3_aa: CASRRDFSMNTEAFF; cdr3_nt: TGTGCCAGCAGACGGGACTTCTCCATGAACACTGAAGCTTTCTTT
clone_size: NA; v_call: TRBV15; d_call: NA; j_call: TRBJ1-2; cdr3_aa: CATSSNRDGYGYTF; cdr3_nt: TGTGCCACCAGCAGCAACCGGGACGGCTATGGCTACACCTTC
clone_size: NA; v_call: TRBV11-2; d_call: TRBD1; j_call: TRBJ1-5; cdr3_aa: CASSMGQGRPQHF; cdr3_nt: TGTGCCAGCAGCATGGGACAGGGCCGGCCCCAGCATTTT
clone_size: NA; v_call: TRBV18; d_call: NA; j_call: TRBJ2-7; cdr3_aa: CASSDQDYEQYF; cdr3_nt: TGTGCCAGCTCGGATCAGGACTACGAGCAGTACTTC
clone_size: once; v_call: TRBV18; d_call: NA; j_call: TRBJ1-5; cdr3_aa: CASSPEIDRPQHF; cdr3_nt: TGTGCCAGCTCACCTGAGATTGATCGGCCCCAGCATTTT
clone_size: NA; v_call: TRBV7-2; d_call: NA; j_call: TRBJ1-5; cdr3_aa: CASSLEWQQPQHF; cdr3_nt: TGTGCCAGCAGCTTAGAGTGGCAGCAGCCCCAGCATTTT
clone_size: once; v_call: TRBV5-1; d_call: TRBD1; j_call: TRBJ2-5; cdr3_aa: CASSRRGQGEETQYF; cdr3_nt: TGCGCCAGCAGTAGGAGGGGACAGGGGGAAGAGACCCAGTACTTC
clone_size: NA; v_call: TRBV7-8; d_call: TRBD2; j_call: TRBJ2-7; cdr3_aa: CASSPHGLAGEQYF; cdr3_nt: TGTGCCAGCAGCCCCCATGGACTAGCCGGCGAGCAGTACTTC
clone_size: few; v_call: TRBV7-2; d_call: TRBD1; j_call: TRBJ2-7; cdr3_aa: CASSIGQGSGYEQYF; cdr3_nt: TGTGCCAGCAGCATTGGACAGGGCTCCGGATACGAGCAGTACTTC
clone_size: NA; v_call: TRBV7-9; d_call: NA; j_call: TRBJ1-3; cdr3_aa: CASTLPTGSGNTIYF; cdr3_nt: TGTGCCAGCACCCTCCCGACAGGCTCTGGAAACACCATATATTTT
clone_size: NA; v_call: TRBV30; d_call: NA; j_call: TRBJ2-2; cdr3_aa: CAWSVEVPGELFF; cdr3_nt: TGTGCCTGGAGTGTTGAGGTCCCCGGGGAGCTGTTTTTT
clone_size: NA; v_call: TRBV28; d_call: TRBD1; j_call: TRBJ2-1; cdr3_aa: CASSSGTGNNEQFF; cdr3_nt: TGTGCCAGCAGCTCCGGGACAGGGAACAATGAGCAGTTCTTC
clone_size: NA; v_call: TRBV9; d_call: NA; j_call: TRBJ2-5; cdr3_aa: CASSVGAGANQETQYF; cdr3_nt: TGTGCCAGCAGCGTAGGGGCGGGGGCTAACCAAGAGACCCAGTACTTC
clone_size: once; v_call: TRBV7-7; d_call: TRBD1; j_call: TRBJ2-3; cdr3_aa: CASSAGTGGDTQYF; cdr3_nt: TGTGCTAGCAGCGCAGGGACAGGGGGGGATACGCAGTATTTT
clone_size: NA; v_call: TRBV27; d_call: TRBD2; j_call: TRBJ2-1; cdr3_aa: CASSSVPRGGRGYNEQFF; cdr3_nt: TGTGCCAGCAGTTCGGTACCTCGGGGCGGGAGGGGGTACAATGAGCAGTTCTTC
clone_size: NA; v_call: TRBV5-1; d_call: NA; j_call: TRBJ1-3; cdr3_aa: CASSLGLTGIGNTIYF; cdr3_nt: TGCGCCAGCAGCTTAGGCCTAACAGGGATCGGAAACACCATATATTTT
clone_size: NA; v_call: TRBV27; d_call: TRBD2; j_call: TRBJ2-3; cdr3_aa: CASNNVPGTSGYITDTQYF; cdr3_nt: TGTGCCAGCAACAACGTCCCAGGGACTAGCGGATACATCACAGATACGCAGTATTTT
clone_size: NA; v_call: TRBV7-8; d_call: NA; j_call: TRBJ1-1; cdr3_aa: CASSFSGVGTEAFF; cdr3_nt: TGTGCCAGCAGCTTTTCGGGCGTCGGCACTGAAGCTTTCTTT
clone_size: NA; v_call: TRBV30; d_call: TRBD1; j_call: TRBJ2-7; cdr3_aa: CAWSVSAGTGTSEQYF; cdr3_nt: TGTGCCTGGAGCGTGTCCGCCGGGACAGGGACATCCGAGCAGTACTTC
clone_size: NA; v_call: TRBV5-1; d_call: NA; j_call: TRBJ1-6; cdr3_aa: CASSLGDSESPLHF; cdr3_nt: TGCGCCAGCAGCTTGGGAGACAGTGAATCACCCCTCCACTTT
clone_size: once; v_call: TRBV19; d_call: NA; j_call: TRBJ1-2; cdr3_aa: CASSPLSGANYGYTF; cdr3_nt: TGTGCCAGTAGTCCCCTTTCCGGGGCCAACTATGGCTACACCTTC
clone_size: NA; v_call: TRBV18; d_call: TRBD1; j_call: TRBJ2-7; cdr3_aa: CASSPSGTGSEQYF; cdr3_nt: TGTGCCAGCTCACCGTCCGGGACAGGATCCGAGCAGTACTTC
clone_size: NA; v_call: TRBV9; d_call: NA; j_call: TRBJ2-2; cdr3_aa: CASSTRQGGAGELFF; cdr3_nt: TGTGCCAGCAGCACCCGGCAAGGAGGGGCCGGGGAGCTGTTTTTT
clone_size: once; v_call: TRBV2; d_call: NA; j_call: TRBJ2-2; cdr3_aa: CASSLGANTGELFF; cdr3_nt: TGTGCCAGCAGTCTGGGGGCGAACACCGGGGAGCTGTTTTTT
clone_size: NA; v_call: TRBV7-6; d_call: TRBD2; j_call: TRBJ2-7; cdr3_aa: CASSPGLRTYEQYF; cdr3_nt: TGTGCCAGCAGCCCGGGACTACGGACCTACGAGCAGTACTTC
clone_size: NA; v_call: TRBV6-5; d_call: TRBD2; j_call: TRBJ2-5; cdr3_aa: CASSFRLAGVETQYF; cdr3_nt: TGTGCCAGCAGCTTCCGACTAGCGGGAGTGGAGACCCAGTACTTC
clone_size: once; v_call: TRBV15; d_call: NA; j_call: TRBJ1-2; cdr3_aa: CATSRDQSNSLF; cdr3_nt: TGTGCCACCAGCAGAGATCAGAGCAACAGTCTTTTC
clone_size: NA; v_call: TRBV10-3; d_call: NA; j_call: TRBJ1-6; cdr3_aa: CAIRTSDDNSPLHF; cdr3_nt: TGTGCCATCAGGACTTCAGATGATAATTCACCCCTCCACTTT
clone_size: NA; v_call: TRBV7-2; d_call: TRBD1; j_call: TRBJ2-7; cdr3_aa: CASALAGGGRVEQYF; cdr3_nt: TGTGCCAGCGCCCTCGCAGGGGGCGGACGGGTCGAGCAGTACTTC
clone_size: once; v_call: TRBV4-2; d_call: NA; j_call: TRBJ2-1; cdr3_aa: CASSQDLRTRTEQFF; cdr3_nt: TGTGCCAGCAGCCAAGATCTGAGAACCCGCACTGAGCAGTTCTTC
clone_size: NA; v_call: TRBV11-2; d_call: NA; j_call: TRBJ1-3; cdr3_aa: CASSLVSGPVRQNTIYF; cdr3_nt: TGTGCCAGCAGCTTAGTTTCTGGGCCCGTTCGCCAAAACACCATATATTTT
clone_size: once; v_call: TRBV19; d_call: NA; j_call: TRBJ1-5; cdr3_aa: CASSYDQQGYQPQHF; cdr3_nt: TGTGCCAGTAGTTACGATCAACAGGGCTATCAGCCCCAGCATTTT
clone_size: NA; v_call: TRBV7-8; d_call: TRBD2; j_call: TRBJ2-2; cdr3_aa: CASSLRPAGVTGELFF; cdr3_nt: TGTGCCAGCAGCTTACGTCCCGCGGGAGTCACCGGGGAGCTGTTTTTT
clone_size: NA; v_call: TRBV7-2; d_call: NA; j_call: TRBJ1-5; cdr3_aa: CASSLAPARGNQPQHF; cdr3_nt: TGTGCCAGCAGCTTAGCGCCCGCTCGGGGCAATCAGCCCCAGCATTTT
clone_size: NA; v_call: TRBV5-1; d_call: NA; j_call: TRBJ2-1; cdr3_aa: CASSLETSNEQFF; cdr3_nt: TGCGCCAGCAGCTTGGAGACGTCCAATGAGCAGTTCTTC
clone_size: NA; v_call: TRBV27; d_call: NA; j_call: TRBJ1-3; cdr3_aa: CASSPRSGNTIYF; cdr3_nt: TGTGCCAGCAGTCCGAGGTCTGGAAACACCATATATTTT
clone_size: NA; v_call: TRBV18; d_call: NA; j_call: TRBJ1-5; cdr3_aa: CASSGMNRVEPPQHF; cdr3_nt: TGTGCCAGCTCGGGAATGAACAGGGTCGAACCGCCCCAGCATTTT
clone_size: NA; v_call: TRBV6-5; d_call: TRBD2; j_call: TRBJ2-7; cdr3_aa: CASSYALAGGSNEQYF; cdr3_nt: TGTGCCAGCAGTTACGCACTAGCGGGGGGCTCCAACGAGCAGTACTTC
clone_size: NA; v_call: TRBV19; d_call: NA; j_call: TRBJ2-3; cdr3_aa: CASSNIWTRLPTDTQYF; cdr3_nt: NA
clone_size: medium-sized; v_call: TRBV9; d_call: NA; j_call: TRBJ2-2; cdr3_aa: CASSVGAENTGELFF; cdr3_nt: TGTGCCAGCAGCGTTGGAGCGGAGAACACCGGGGAGCTGTTTTTT
clone_size: NA; v_call: TRBV5-4; d_call: TRBD2; j_call: TRBJ2-1; cdr3_aa: CASSSTLAGAGEQFF; cdr3_nt: TGTGCCAGCAGCTCAACACTAGCGGGAGCGGGTGAGCAGTTCTTC
clone_size: NA; v_call: TRBV6-5; d_call: TRBD1; j_call: TRBJ1-1; cdr3_aa: CASSDRRNTEAFF; cdr3_nt: TGTGCCAGCTCGGACAGGAGGAACACTGAAGCTTTCTTT
clone_size: NA; v_call: TRBV11-2; d_call: TRBD2; j_call: TRBJ2-1; cdr3_aa: CASRAIAGYGNEQFF; cdr3_nt: TGTGCCAGCCGAGCCATAGCGGGATACGGGAATGAGCAGTTCTTC
clone_size: NA; v_call: TRBV7-2; d_call: NA; j_call: TRBJ1-6; cdr3_aa: CASSPGAGQAEPLHF; cdr3_nt: TGTGCCAGCAGCCCCGGAGCTGGGCAGGCGGAACCCCTCCACTTT
clone_size: NA; v_call: TRBV5-6; d_call: TRBD1; j_call: TRBJ2-5; cdr3_aa: CASKRQGAQETQYF; cdr3_nt: TGTGCCAGTAAACGACAGGGGGCCCAAGAGACCCAGTACTTC
clone_size: NA; v_call: TRBV7-6; d_call: NA; j_call: TRBJ2-5; cdr3_aa: CASSLNRGQETQYF; cdr3_nt: TGTGCCAGCAGCTTAAATAGGGGTCAAGAGACCCAGTACTTC
clone_size: few; v_call: TRBV30; d_call: NA; j_call: TRBJ1-3; cdr3_aa: CAWTPDLTGNTIYF; cdr3_nt: TGTGCCTGGACCCCTGATCTAACTGGAAACACCATATATTTT
clone_size: NA; v_call: TRBV10-2; d_call: NA; j_call: TRBJ2-7; cdr3_aa: CASSVAGNEQYF; cdr3_nt: TGCGCCAGCAGTGTCGCAGGGAACGAGCAGTACTTC